One and the same sample provided the 14 T cell receptor beta chains below, sequenced in a study of early T cells in non-severe SARS-CoV-2 infection. TCRdb re-called the 5' RACE reads through MiXCR, storing one row per CDR3 protein. The top ten hold 3.5% to 5% of the sample, which has roughly 83,000 distinct CDR3 sequences, around 12% seen once. Source: whole blood, taken at baseline. The receptors were sampled from an adult who was a healthcare worker with PCR-confirmed SARS-CoV-2 infection or an uninfected control (not recorded which).

The CDR3 DNA reads as TGTGCCAGCAGCTTGGACAGGGCTGGGGCCAACGTCCTGACTTTC. It translates to CASSLDRAGANVLTF. The chain joins TRBV5-4 to TRBJ2-6; a possible D gene is TRBD1 (6 bases). The ends were cut back, 0 bases at V and 2 bases at J, with 6 bases in the middle. This CDR3 is 15 amino acids long. Germline lookup yields CDR1 SGHNT and CDR2 YYREEE (reference sequence).

This chain connects TRBV7-2 to TRBJ2-7; D might be TRBD1 (6 bases). V dropped 0 bases and J dropped 2 bases, with 11 bases sitting between them. Germline V lookup: CDR1 SGHTA, CDR2 FQGNSA. The CDR3 runs 15 residues. The CDR3 here is CASSLAGQTTYEQYF. The CDR3 DNA reads TGTGCCAGCAGCTTAGCGGGACAAACTACCTACGAGCAGTACTTC. The full variable domain, its missing parts supplied by reference TRBV7-2 and TRBJ2-7, is GAGVSQSPSNKVTEKGKDVELRCDPISGHTALYWYRQSLGQGLEFLIYFQGNSAPDKSGLPSDRFSAERTGGSVSTLTIQRTQQEDSAVYLCASSLAGQTTYEQYFGPGTRLTVT.

A few counts support this clonotype. The CDR3 is CASSLSQNQPQHF. The CDR3 bases are TGCGCCAGCAGCTTGTCTCAGAACCAGCCCCAGCATTTT. The genes are TRBV5-1 and TRBJ1-5; D gene ambiguous. The CDR3 has 13 residues. Trimming pared 1 base from V and 7 bases from J, leaving 9 bases between. The germline CDR1 and CDR2 sequences are SGHRS and YFSETQ.

This clonotype was observed at least ten times. The chain has TRBV11-2 and TRBJ2-1; D may be TRBD1 (7 bases). Deletions cut 7 bases from V and 6 bases from J, with 19 bases between. This CDR3 is built from 15 residues. Per the germline V gene, CDR1 is SGHAT and CDR2 is FQNNGV. CDR3 coding DNA: TGTGCCAGCACCCTAACCAGGGGGGCCGCCAATGAGCAGTTCTTC. Translated: CASTLTRGAANEQFF. Full variable domain (rest looked up from reference TRBV11-2 and TRBJ2-1): EAGVAQSPRYKIIEKRQSVAFWCNPISGHATLYWYQQILGQGPKLLIQFQNNGVVDDSQLPKDRFSAERLKGVDSTLKIQPAKLEDSAVYLCASTLTRGAANEQFFGPGTRLTVL.

This sequence joins TRBV9 and TRBJ2-3; 8 bases match TRBD2. The CDR3 length is 16 residues. The germline CDR1 and CDR2 sequences are SGDLS and YYNGEE. Trimming cost V 4 bases and J 5 bases; bases outside gene matches: 12. CDR3 in amino acids: CASSIREGGWRDTQYF. Here the CDR3 DNA reads TGTGCCAGCAGCATCCGGGAGGGGGGCTGGCGAGATACGCAGTATTTT.

The chain recombines TRBV6-6 with TRBJ1-1, with TRBD1 matching 7 bases. The CDR3 is made up of 14 amino acids. The V gene end was trimmed by 5 bases and the J gene end by 7 bases; junction bases not matched to a gene: 10. Looked up from germline, CDR1 is MNHNY and CDR2 is SVGAGI (reference sequence). CDR3 nucleotides: TGTGCCAGCAGTCGGACAGGCGTCGTTATTGAAGCTTTCTTT. As protein: CASSRTGVVIEAFF.

V usage is TRBV7-9 and J usage is TRBJ1-1; a weak D match, TRBD1 (5 bases). V was trimmed by 5 bases and J by 0 bases, leaving 10 bases between them. Germline loops: CDR1 SEHNR, CDR2 FQNEAQ (reference sequence). The CDR3 is made up of 14 amino acids. CDR3 protein: CASSPRAMNTEAFF. The CDR3 region has the DNA TGTGCCAGCAGCCCCAGGGCAATGAACACTGAAGCTTTCTTT.

This clonotype was seen more than once but under ten times. This rearrangement joins TRBV28 to TRBJ1-2; D remains unclear. Germline assignment: CDR1 MDHEN and CDR2 SYDVKM. The V gene lost 6 bases and the J gene lost 6 bases, with 5 bases spanning the gap. The CDR3 is 10 amino acids. The CDR3 sequence: CASRGHGYTF. The CDR3 coding sequence is TGTGCCAGCAGGGGTCATGGCTACACCTTC.

The rearrangement uses TRBV7-6 and TRBJ2-1; D is undetermined. The CDR3 runs to 13 residues. CDR1 is SGHVS and CDR2 is FNYEAQ in the germline V gene. Deletions cut 1 base from V and 5 bases from J, with 6 bases between. This CDR3 reads CASSLVLNNEQFF. The CDR3 DNA reads as TGTGCCAGCAGCTTAGTACTTAACAATGAGCAGTTCTTC. The full variable domain, rest sourced from reference TRBV7-6 and TRBJ2-1, is GAGVSQSPRYKVTKRGQDVALRCDPISGHVSLYWYRQALGQGPEFLTYFNYEAQQDKSGLPNDRFSAERPEGSISTLTIQRTEQRDSAMYRCASSLVLNNEQFFGPGTRLTVL.

The V call is TRBV20-1, the J call TRBJ2-5, with TRBD2 as a possible D gene (6 bases). CDR3 length equals 18 residues. CDR1 DFQATT and CDR2 SNEGSKA come from the germline V gene (reference sequence). Trimming shortened V by 3 bases and J by 3 bases, and 26 bases separated the two germline ends. In DNA, the CDR3 is TGCAGTGCTAGCCCCGAGATCTCTAGCGCCCGCCCCAAAGAGACCCAGTACTTC. This translates into CSASPEISSARPKETQYF.

This clonotype was recorded many times. CDR3 DNA: TGCAGTGCTAGAGGGACGGCGGGGAAAGCCAAAAACATTCAGTACTTC. Its translation: CSARGTAGKAKNIQYF. V is TRBV20-1 and J is TRBJ2-4, with D possibly being TRBD2 (6 bases). Germline V lookup: CDR1 DFQATT, CDR2 SNEGSKA (reference sequence). The CDR3 covers 16 residues. Trimming removed 1 base at V and 0 bases at J, with 13 bases between.

This clonotype was seen only a few times. V usage is TRBV24-1 and J usage is TRBJ2-3; D is possibly TRBD2 (6 bases). Germline CDR1 KGHDR, CDR2 SFDVKD. V gave up 6 bases and J gave up 2 bases, with 11 bases separating them. CDR3 length: 14 amino acids. The CDR3 nucleotides are TGTGCCACCAGTCGGGCGGGACTCACAGATACGCAGTATTTT. Translation gives CATSRAGLTDTQYF.

This clonotype was seen only a few times. V gene TRBV28 combines with J gene TRBJ1-2, with 12 bases matching TRBD1. Germline CDR1 MDHEN, CDR2 SYDVKM. CDR3 length equals 17 residues. The trim removed 1 base at V and 4 bases at J, leaving 7 bases unmatched. The CDR3 nucleotides are TGTGCCAGCAGTTTATTAATGGCGGGACAGGGGGCCTATGGCTACACCTTC. Its translation is CASSLLMAGQGAYGYTF.

CDR3 amino acids: CSARSSGTEYF. The DNA of the CDR3 is TGCAGTGCTAGAAGCTCCGGGACGGAGTACTTC. This sequence joins TRBV20-1 and TRBJ2-7, with D perhaps given as TRBD1 or TRBD2 (5 bases each). Trimming stripped 2 bases from V and 11 bases from J, with 13 bases between. Germline V gene data show CDR1 as DFQATT and CDR2 as SNEGSKA (reference sequence). There are 11 residues in the CDR3.